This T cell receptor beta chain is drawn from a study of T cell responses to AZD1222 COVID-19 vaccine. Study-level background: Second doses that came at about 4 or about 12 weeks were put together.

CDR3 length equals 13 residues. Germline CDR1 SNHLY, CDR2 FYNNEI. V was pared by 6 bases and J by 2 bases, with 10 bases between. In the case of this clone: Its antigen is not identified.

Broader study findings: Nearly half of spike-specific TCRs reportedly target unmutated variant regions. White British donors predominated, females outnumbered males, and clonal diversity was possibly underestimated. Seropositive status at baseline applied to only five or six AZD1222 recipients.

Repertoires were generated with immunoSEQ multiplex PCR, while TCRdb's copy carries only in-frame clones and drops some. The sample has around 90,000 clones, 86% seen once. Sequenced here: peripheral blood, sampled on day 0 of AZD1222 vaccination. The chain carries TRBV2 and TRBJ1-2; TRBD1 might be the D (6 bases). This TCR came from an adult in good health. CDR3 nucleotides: TGTGCCAGCAGCGGGGGGGCCAACTATGGCTACACCTTC. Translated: CASSGGANYGYTF.